The 9 T cell receptor beta chains below all came from one sample that was sequenced in a study of blood T cell repertoires in COVID-19. Here immunoSEQ multiplex PCR was the method, and the copy in TCRdb shows in-frame clones only, minus some. The sample has 100,000 to 120,000 clones; roughly 87% are singletons. Sequenced sample: peripheral blood. The receptors derive from a human donor in a cohort sampled during active COVID-19.

This clone has only one observation. The V and J genes are TRBV11-2 and TRBJ1-2; no firm D call. CDR3 length: 15 amino acids. V shed 1 base and J shed 2 bases, with 11 bases lying between them. Germline-derived CDR1 and CDR2 are SGHAT and FQNNGV. CDR3 loop: CASSLGRLANYGYTF. The CDR3 bases are TGTGCCAGCAGCTTAGGTCGTCTGGCCAACTATGGCTACACCTTC.

The chain carries TRBV25-1 and TRBJ1-1, with TRBD1 matching 10 bases. Looked up from germline, CDR1 is MGHDK and CDR2 is SYGVNS. The V segment lost 5 bases and the J segment 2 bases; nucleotides outside the gene matches: 11. This CDR3 is built from 17 residues. In DNA form, the CDR3 reads TGTGCCAGCAGTCGCGGGACAGGGGTTATGAGTAACACTGAAGCTTTCTTT. Protein sequence: CASSRGTGVMSNTEAFF.

The chain combines TRBV29-1 with TRBJ1-1, with a weak D call TRBD1 (6 bases). CDR1 and CDR2 from the germline V gene are SQVTM and ANQGSEA. The CDR3 consists of 11 residues. Trimming left V 6 bases short and J 3 bases short, with 8 bases between. The CDR3 here is CSVSGDTEAFF. In DNA, the CDR3 is TGCAGCGTGTCAGGGGACACTGAAGCTTTCTTT.

The chain has TRBV11-2 and TRBJ1-2; 8 bases fit TRBD1. The germline gives CDR1 SGHAT, CDR2 FQNNGV. This CDR3 contains 15 residues. The J segment lost 2 bases and the V segment lost 2 bases, leaving 4 bases of the junction unmatched. The CDR3 is CASSLSGQGNYGYTF. The CDR3 DNA reads as TGTGCCAGCAGCTTATCCGGACAGGGCAACTATGGCTACACCTTC.

The CDR3 bases are TGTGCCAGCAGCACCACGACAGAAACTGAAGCTTTCTTT. As protein: CASSTTTETEAFF. V and J are TRBV28 and TRBJ1-1, with D possibly matching TRBD1 (5 bases). With 6 bases removed from V and 5 bases from J, the gap between germline ends came to 13 bases. CDR3 length: 13 residues. Germline V gene data show CDR1 as MDHEN and CDR2 as SYDVKM.

The rearrangement uses TRBV3-1 (or the pseudogene TRBV3-2) and TRBJ2-1; D might be TRBD1 (6 bases). Germline values: CDR1 LGHDT, CDR2 YNNKEL (reference sequence). V gave up 1 base and J gave up 0 bases, with 13 bases separating them. CDR3 size: 17 residues. The CDR3 DNA follows: TGTGCCAGCAGCCAAGGGGGGCGGGCCTTCTCCTACAATGAGCAGTTCTTC. It encodes CASSQGGRAFSYNEQFF.

The chain carries TRBV5-1 and TRBJ2-1; tentative D call: TRBD1 (7 bases). The V gene lost 4 bases and the J gene lost 0 bases, with 11 bases spanning the gap. Per the germline V gene, CDR1 is SGHRS and CDR2 is YFSETQ. CDR3 size: 15 residues. The CDR3 DNA is TGCGCCAGCAGCCCAGGGGGGAGCTCCTACAATGAGCAGTTCTTC. Its protein product is CASSPGGSSYNEQFF. The full variable domain, rest sourced from reference TRBV5-1 and TRBJ2-1, is KAGVTQTPRYLIKTRGQQVTLSCSPISGHRSVSWYQQTPGQGLQFLFEYFSETQRNKGNFPGRFSGRQFSNSRSEMNVSTLELGDSALYLCASSPGGSSYNEQFFGPGTRLTVL.

The V call is TRBV7-9, the J call TRBJ2-1; 9 bases align to TRBD2. Germline values: CDR1 SEHNR, CDR2 FQNEAQ (reference sequence). V shed 1 base and J 15 bases; nucleotides not matched to a gene: 13. This CDR3 is 15 amino acids long. CDR3 region: CASSLEGSGSGLRFF. CDR3 sequence (DNA): TGTGCCAGCAGCTTAGAGGGTAGCGGGAGCGGGTTACGGTTCTTC.

The table lists this clone with a few counts. The chain carries TRBV12-5 and TRBJ2-5; 8 positions agree with TRBD2. CDR3 length: 21 residues. Germline trimming cut 2 bases from V and 6 bases from J; bases unmatched to any gene: 26. Germline V gene data show CDR1 as LGHNT and CDR2 as FRNRAP. CDR3 loop: CASGLSPGGAGLRGAVQTQYF. The CDR3 bases are TGTGCTAGTGGTTTGAGTCCGGGAGGGGCTGGTTTGCGGGGTGCGGTCCAGACCCAGTACTTC.